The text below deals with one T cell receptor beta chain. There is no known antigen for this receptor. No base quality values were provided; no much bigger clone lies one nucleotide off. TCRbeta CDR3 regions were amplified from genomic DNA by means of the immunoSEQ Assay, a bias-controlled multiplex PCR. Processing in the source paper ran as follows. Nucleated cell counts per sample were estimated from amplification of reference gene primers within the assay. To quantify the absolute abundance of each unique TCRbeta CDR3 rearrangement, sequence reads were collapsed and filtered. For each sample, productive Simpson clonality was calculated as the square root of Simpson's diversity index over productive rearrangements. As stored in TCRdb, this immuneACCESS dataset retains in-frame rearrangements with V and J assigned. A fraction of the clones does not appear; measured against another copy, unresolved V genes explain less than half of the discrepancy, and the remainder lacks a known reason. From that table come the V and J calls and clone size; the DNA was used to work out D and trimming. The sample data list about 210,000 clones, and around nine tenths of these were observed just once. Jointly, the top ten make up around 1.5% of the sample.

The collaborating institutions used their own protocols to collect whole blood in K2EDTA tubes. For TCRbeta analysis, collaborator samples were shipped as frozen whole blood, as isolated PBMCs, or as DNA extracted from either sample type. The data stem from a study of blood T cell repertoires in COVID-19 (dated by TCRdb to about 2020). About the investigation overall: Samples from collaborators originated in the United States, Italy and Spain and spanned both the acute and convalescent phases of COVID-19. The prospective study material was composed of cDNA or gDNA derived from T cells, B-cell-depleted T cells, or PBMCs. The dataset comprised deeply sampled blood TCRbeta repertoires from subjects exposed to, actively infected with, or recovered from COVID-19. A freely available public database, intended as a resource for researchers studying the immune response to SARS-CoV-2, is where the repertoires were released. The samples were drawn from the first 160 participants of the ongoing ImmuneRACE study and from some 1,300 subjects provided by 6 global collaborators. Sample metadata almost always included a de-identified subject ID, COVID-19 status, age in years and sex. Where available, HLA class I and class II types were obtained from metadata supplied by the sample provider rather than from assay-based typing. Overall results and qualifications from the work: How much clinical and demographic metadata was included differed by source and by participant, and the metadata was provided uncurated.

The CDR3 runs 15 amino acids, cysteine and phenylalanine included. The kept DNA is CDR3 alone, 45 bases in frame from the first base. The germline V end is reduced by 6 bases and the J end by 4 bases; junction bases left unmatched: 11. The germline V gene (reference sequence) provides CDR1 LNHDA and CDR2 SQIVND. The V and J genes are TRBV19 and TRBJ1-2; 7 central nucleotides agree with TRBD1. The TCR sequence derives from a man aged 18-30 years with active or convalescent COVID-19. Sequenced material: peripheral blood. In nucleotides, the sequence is TGTGCCAGTAGACAAGAACAGGGGCCAACCTATGGCTACACCTTC. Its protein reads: CASRQEQGPTYGYTF. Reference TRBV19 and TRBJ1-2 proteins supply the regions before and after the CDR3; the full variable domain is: DGGITQSPKYLFRKEGQNVTLSCEQNLNHDAMYWYRQDPGQGLRLIYYSQIVNDFQKGDIAEGYSVSREKKESFPLTVTSAQKNPTAFYLCASRQEQGPTYGYTFGSGTRLTVV.